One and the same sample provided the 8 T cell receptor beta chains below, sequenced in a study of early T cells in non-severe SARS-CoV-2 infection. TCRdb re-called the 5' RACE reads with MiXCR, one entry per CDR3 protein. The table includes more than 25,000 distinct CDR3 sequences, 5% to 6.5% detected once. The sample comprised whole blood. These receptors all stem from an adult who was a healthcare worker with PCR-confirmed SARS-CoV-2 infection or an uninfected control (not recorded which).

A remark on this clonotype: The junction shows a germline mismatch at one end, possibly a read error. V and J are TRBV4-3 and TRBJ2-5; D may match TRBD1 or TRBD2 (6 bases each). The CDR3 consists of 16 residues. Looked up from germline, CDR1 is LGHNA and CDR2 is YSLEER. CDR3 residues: CAGSQAYRGQQETQYF. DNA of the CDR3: TGCGCCGGCAGCCAGGCTTACCGGGGGCAGCAAGAGACCCAGTACTTC.

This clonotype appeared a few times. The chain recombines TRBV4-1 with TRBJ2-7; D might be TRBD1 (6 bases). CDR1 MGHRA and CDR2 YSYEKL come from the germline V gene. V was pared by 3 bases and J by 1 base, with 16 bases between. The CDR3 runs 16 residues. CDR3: CASSHYSVQGSYEQYF. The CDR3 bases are TGCGCCAGCAGCCATTATAGCGTCCAGGGGTCCTACGAGCAGTACTTC.

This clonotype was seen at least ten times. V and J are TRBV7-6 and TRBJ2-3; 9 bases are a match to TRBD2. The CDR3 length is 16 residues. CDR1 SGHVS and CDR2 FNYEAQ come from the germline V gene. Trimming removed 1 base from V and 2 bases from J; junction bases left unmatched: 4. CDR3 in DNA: TGTGCCAGCAGCTTAGGCGGGAGGGCCCCCACAGATACGCAGTATTTT. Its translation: CASSLGGRAPTDTQYF.

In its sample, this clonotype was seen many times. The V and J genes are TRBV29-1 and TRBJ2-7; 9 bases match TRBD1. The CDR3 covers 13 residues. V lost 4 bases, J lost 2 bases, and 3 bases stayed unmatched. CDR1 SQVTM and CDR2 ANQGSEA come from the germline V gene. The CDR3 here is CSVVTGGTYEQYF. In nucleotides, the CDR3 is TGCAGCGTTGTGACAGGGGGTACCTACGAGCAGTACTTC.

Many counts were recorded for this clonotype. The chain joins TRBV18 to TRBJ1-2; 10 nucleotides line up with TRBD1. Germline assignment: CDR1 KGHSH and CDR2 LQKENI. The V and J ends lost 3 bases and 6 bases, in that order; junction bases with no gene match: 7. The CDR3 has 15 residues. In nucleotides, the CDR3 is TGTGCCAGCTCACCCGAGACAGGGGGCCTCGATGGCTACACCTTC. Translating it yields CASSPETGGLDGYTF.

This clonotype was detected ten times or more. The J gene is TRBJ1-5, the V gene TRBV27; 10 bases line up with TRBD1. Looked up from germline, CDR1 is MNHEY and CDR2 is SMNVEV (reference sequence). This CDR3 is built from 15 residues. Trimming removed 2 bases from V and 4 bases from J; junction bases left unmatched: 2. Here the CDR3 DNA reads TGTGCCAGCAGTTTAGGACAGGGGGAGAATCAGCCCCAGCATTTT. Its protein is CASSLGQGENQPQHF.

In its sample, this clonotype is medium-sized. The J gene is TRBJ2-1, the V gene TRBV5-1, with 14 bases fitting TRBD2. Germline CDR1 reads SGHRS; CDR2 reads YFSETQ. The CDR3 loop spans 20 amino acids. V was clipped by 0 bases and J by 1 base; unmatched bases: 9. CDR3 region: CASSLAGTSGSPPSYNEQFF. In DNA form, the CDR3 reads TGCGCCAGCAGCTTGGCAGGGACTAGCGGGAGTCCCCCATCCTACAATGAGCAGTTCTTC.

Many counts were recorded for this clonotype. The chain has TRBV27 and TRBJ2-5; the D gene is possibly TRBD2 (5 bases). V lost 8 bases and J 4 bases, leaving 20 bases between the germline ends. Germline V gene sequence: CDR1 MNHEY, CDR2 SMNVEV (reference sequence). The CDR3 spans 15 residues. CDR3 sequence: CASGLRGSAIETQYF. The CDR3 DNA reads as TGTGCCAGCGGCCTTAGAGGGAGCGCCATAGAGACCCAGTACTTC.